The 9 T cell receptor beta chains presented below share a single source sample, sequenced in a study of shared clonotypes between healthy human individuals. Naive CD8 cells comprised CD45RO-negative, CCR7-positively selected cells, excluding terminally differentiated effector memory CD45RA+ cells. The repertoire was sequenced with immunoSEQ multiplex PCR; TCRdb's copy has only in-frame clones and lacks some. Among about 2.1 million clones listed, about 93% were seen once. Sequencing was performed on naive CD8+ T cells from PBMCs. The receptors stem from a man between 18 and 35 years old in good health. Some clones in this sample may be carry-over from other donors' samples.

This rearrangement joins TRBV15 to TRBJ1-5; D perhaps matches TRBD1 (6 bases). The CDR3 sequence is 16 residues long. Trimming removed 0 bases at V and 1 base at J, with 10 bases between. Germline CDR1 LNHNV, CDR2 YYDKDF (reference sequence). The CDR3 protein is CATSRDRRGSNQPQHF. The CDR3 DNA follows: TGTGCCACCAGCAGAGATCGAAGGGGGAGCAATCAGCCCCAGCATTTT.

The rearrangement uses TRBV7-6 and TRBJ1-4; 7 positions agree with TRBD1. The CDR3 is 15 amino acids. The V segment lost 4 bases and the J segment 0 bases; nucleotides outside the gene matches: 2. Germline CDR1 SGHVS, CDR2 FNYEAQ. CDR3 residues: CASSSGTATNEKLFF. As DNA, the CDR3 is TGTGCCAGCAGCTCTGGGACAGCAACTAATGAAAAACTGTTTTTT.

The V gene is TRBV27, the J gene TRBJ2-7, with 8 bases lining up with TRBD2. There are 15 residues in the CDR3. Trimming at V came to 5 bases and at J to 1 base, leaving 7 bases not matched to a gene. Germline values: CDR1 MNHEY, CDR2 SMNVEV (reference sequence). The CDR3 reads CASSPLLAGSYEQYF. Here the CDR3 DNA reads TGTGCCAGCAGTCCCCTTTTAGCGGGATCCTACGAGCAGTACTTC.

V is TRBV28 and J is TRBJ2-7; 9 bases align to TRBD1. The CDR3 is 15 residues long. The germline CDR1 and CDR2 sequences are MDHEN and SYDVKM. V was pared by 6 bases and J by 3 bases, with 9 bases of the junction left unmatched. CDR3 region: CASRSRTGDFYEQYF. The CDR3 DNA follows: TGTGCCAGCAGGTCACGGACAGGGGATTTCTACGAGCAGTACTTC.

The V gene is TRBV7-6, the J gene TRBJ2-7; D may correspond to TRBD1 or TRBD2 (5 bases each). CDR1 SGHVS and CDR2 FNYEAQ come from the germline V gene. This CDR3 contains 14 residues. V shed 4 bases and J shed 0 bases, with 10 bases lying between them. The CDR3 loop reads CASSSGTDSYEQYF. The CDR3 DNA reads TGTGCCAGCAGCTCGGGGACGGACTCCTACGAGCAGTACTTC.

The V call is TRBV9, the J call TRBJ2-7, with D possibly matching TRBD2 (6 bases). Between the trimmed V and J ends, which lost 3 bases and 0 bases, there was a span of 13 bases. Germline V lookup: CDR1 SGDLS, CDR2 YYNGEE. The length of the CDR3 is 15 residues. The CDR3 spells CASSEAGRGSYEQYF. The CDR3 DNA sequence: TGTGCCAGCAGCGAGGCAGGGCGGGGCTCCTACGAGCAGTACTTC.

The chain joins TRBV4-1 to TRBJ1-3; TRBD1 might be the D (5 bases). Trimming stripped 3 bases from V and 6 bases from J, with 9 bases between. The length of the CDR3 is 13 residues. Per the germline V gene, CDR1 is MGHRA and CDR2 is YSYEKL. The CDR3 region is CASSQGPPNTIYF. Written as DNA, the CDR3 is TGCGCCAGCAGCCAGGGACCCCCAAACACCATATATTTT.

The V and J genes are TRBV5-6 and TRBJ1-1; D remains ambiguous. V was shortened by 3 bases and J by 1 base, with 13 bases between the two germline ends. CDR1 SGHDT and CDR2 YYEEEE come from the germline V gene. This CDR3 region has 15 residues. CDR3 protein: CASSSDREGNTEAFF. CDR3 DNA sequence: TGTGCCAGCAGCTCCGATCGAGAGGGGAACACTGAAGCTTTCTTT.

With respect to this clone: Other nucleotide sequences from this sample produce the same CDR3. The rearrangement uses TRBV10-3 and TRBJ1-3; no clear D gene. CDR3 length: 14 residues. V was shortened by 3 bases and J by 0 bases, with 6 bases between the two germline ends. In germline, CDR1 is ENHRY, CDR2 SYGVKD. The CDR3 spells CAISDGSSGNTIYF. The CDR3, as DNA: TGTGCCATCAGTGACGGCAGCTCTGGAAACACCATATATTTT.